The rows below give T cell receptor beta chains drawn from one sample of a study of cytomegalovirus exposure and HLA in healthy donors. Produced via immunoSEQ multiplex PCR; TCRdb's table is partial and in-frame only. The table has over 70,000 clones, less than 80% seen once. The specimen was PBMCs. The receptors were gathered from a man under 40 in good health and CMV-seronegative. Each CDR3 is given without its conserved first and last residue. The D gene is left open where the match is weak.

D gene,J gene,V gene,CDR3 protein
TRBD2,TRBJ2-5,TRBV5-1,ASSPSGRGQETQY
.,TRBJ1-3,TRBV5-6,ASSLGQLGNTIY
TRBD1,TRBJ1-2,TRBV27,TSSLLRTGNLYGYT
.,TRBJ1-4,TRBV19,ASSLGGVKEKLF
TRBD1,TRBJ1-3,TRBV6-5,ASSYRGQTGNTIY
.,TRBJ2-1,TRBV7-7,ASSPLYNEQF
.,TRBJ1-2,TRBV25-1,ASSEARSVYGYT
TRBD1,TRBJ2-2,TRBV5-1,ASSSGGADTGELF
.,TRBJ1-1,TRBV2,ASSQQTDTNTEAF
.,TRBJ2-7,TRBV7-3,ASSPQTGGDYEQY
TRBD1,TRBJ2-7,TRBV6-5,ASSSGQSPSYEQY
TRBD2,TRBJ2-7,TRBV4-1,ASSQAAGGRSSYEQY
TRBD2,TRBJ2-1,TRBV9,ASSVSGRVAYNEQF
TRBD2,TRBJ2-1,TRBV29-1,SVVGGRTNNEQF
.,TRBJ1-1,TRBV30,AWSVSGAEAF
.,TRBJ1-5,TRBV5-8,ASATGFNQPQH
.,TRBJ2-7,TRBV6-5,ASTAGLSYEQY
TRBD1,TRBJ1-2,TRBV27,ASSSGQGLSNYGYT
.,TRBJ1-2,TRBV28,ASSLEVNYGYT
.,TRBJ1-1,TRBV9,ASSGSVRVSEAF
.,TRBJ1-1,TRBV5-4,ASSPGHASLNTEAF
.,TRBJ2-1,TRBV7-2,ASTSGGEQF
TRBD1,TRBJ2-7,TRBV19,ASSYRQGNPYEQY
TRBD1,TRBJ1-2,TRBV5-6,ASSRLTGDLNYGYT
.,TRBJ1-4,TRBV27,ASSLMRGRGEKLF
TRBD2,TRBJ2-2,TRBV5-1,ASSLASLAATGELF
.,TRBJ1-2,TRBV29-1,SVETGVGGYT
TRBD2,TRBJ2-1,TRBV18,ASSPLGTSGRDNEQF
.,TRBJ2-3,TRBV11-2,ASSLGWDSNLDTQY
TRBD2,TRBJ2-4,TRBV4-3,ASSQEWDQTSSAKNIQY
.,TRBJ1-6,TRBV5-5,ASSFGGLMNSPLH
TRBD1,TRBJ2-2,TRBV7-8,ASSPGTGVTGELF
TRBD1,TRBJ2-1,TRBV2,ASNGIRDRVRNEQF
.,TRBJ1-1,TRBV30,AWTLKGGRREAF
.,TRBJ1-5,TRBV27,ASSTRLGGANQPQH
.,TRBJ1-5,TRBV18,ASSPPGTGGVNQPQH
.,TRBJ2-2,TRBV27,ASSLLRTNTGELF
.,TRBJ1-2,TRBV4-1,ASSPGRGGNYGYT
.,TRBJ1-1,TRBV29-1,SVGGGGGEAEAF
TRBD1,TRBJ2-7,TRBV30,AWSTGTAYEQY
TRBD1,TRBJ1-1,TRBV5-4,ASSRGQANTEAF
TRBD2,TRBJ2-1,TRBV29-1,SVESQSSGHYNEQF
TRBD1,TRBJ2-4,TRBV6-6,ASSPPLDRVVQY
.,TRBJ1-5,TRBV2,ASRADGEGHQPQH
TRBD1,TRBJ2-5,TRBV5-6,ASSLGQGLETQY
TRBD1,TRBJ1-1,TRBV19,ASSTGQRNTEAF
.,TRBJ1-3,TRBV15,ATSSVSLGHLSGNTIY
TRBD2,TRBJ2-1,TRBV10-3,ATGGVAGGPNEQF
TRBD1,TRBJ1-1,TRBV19,ASSTSGQVEAF
.,TRBJ2-6,TRBV18,ASSPPSGSGANVLT
TRBD1,TRBJ1-2,TRBV19,ASSIVEGAKESPHYGYT
TRBD1,TRBJ2-7,TRBV27,ASSPRTGGGEQY
TRBD2,TRBJ2-7,TRBV30,AWRPRLAGKSYEQY